Sequencing of this TCR beta chain was carried out in a study of T cell responses to AZD1222 COVID-19 vaccine. Some clones are missing from TCRdb's copy, which holds only in-frame ones; the method was immunoSEQ multiplex PCR. The sample records fewer than 110,000 clones, around nine tenths being singletons. This CDR3 has 15 residues. V dropped 4 bases and J dropped 4 bases, with 16 bases sitting between them. Germline assignment: CDR1 SGDLS and CDR2 YYNGEE. Specimen: peripheral blood, collected on day 0 of AZD1222 vaccination. This TCR derives from an adult in good health. V and J are TRBV9 and TRBJ2-3, with a possible D match to TRBD2 (5 bases). DNA of the CDR3: TGTGCCAGCAGCCCGACCGCGAGGGCCCCAGATACGCAGTATTTT. Translated: CASSPTARAPDTQYF.